Described below is a single TCR beta chain sequence and its context. The antigen remains unidentified. Here immunoSEQ multiplex PCR was the method, and the copy in TCRdb shows in-frame clones only, minus some. The sample carries roughly 150,000 clones, 85% to 90% recorded once. These data belong to a study of T cell responses to AZD1222 COVID-19 vaccine. The germline V and J ends were trimmed by 2 bases and 1 base, with 6 bases remaining between them. CDR1 is SGHTS, CDR2 YDEGEE, per germline. The CDR3 length is 13 residues. Study-wide results and limits: The donors showed a predominance of white British ancestry and of females, with possible underestimation of clonal diversity.

The sample here was peripheral blood, taken on day 0 of AZD1222 vaccination. The chain recombines TRBV5-8 with TRBJ1-1; D is undetermined. The clonotype comes from an adult in good health. This chain's CDR3 is CASSFMENTEAFF. The CDR3 DNA sequence: TGTGCCAGCAGCTTCATGGAGAACACTGAAGCTTTCTTT.